This T cell receptor beta chain was found in a study of blood T cell repertoires in COVID-19. Study summary: The origin of the acute and convalescent COVID-19 samples was the United States, Italy and Spain. T cells, B-cell-depleted T cells, or PBMCs supplied cDNA or gDNA.

While infection was still active, Seattle patients were enrolled and then followed longitudinally. As processed by the authors: Cell counts per sample came from amplifying reference gene primers. The data were produced by immunoSEQ multiplex PCR, yet TCRdb's version contains in-frame clones alone and is incomplete. Clone size and V and J calls were adopted from that table, with D and trimming inferred from the DNA. The data contain 150,000 to 200,000 clones, less than 95% of them singletons. Germline V gene lookup returns CDR1 KGHDR and CDR2 SFDVKD. Trimming cost V 6 bases and J 2 bases, with 12 bases left between them. The CDR3 is 14 amino acids.

The chain joins TRBV24-1 to TRBJ1-2; tentatively, D is TRBD1 (5 bases). The receptor comes from a man aged 25 to 40 with COVID-19, enrolled during active disease. Material: peripheral blood. The CDR3, as DNA: TGTGCCACCAGTCCCGGGGGGATAAACTATGGCTACACCTTC. Its protein is CATSPGGINYGYTF.